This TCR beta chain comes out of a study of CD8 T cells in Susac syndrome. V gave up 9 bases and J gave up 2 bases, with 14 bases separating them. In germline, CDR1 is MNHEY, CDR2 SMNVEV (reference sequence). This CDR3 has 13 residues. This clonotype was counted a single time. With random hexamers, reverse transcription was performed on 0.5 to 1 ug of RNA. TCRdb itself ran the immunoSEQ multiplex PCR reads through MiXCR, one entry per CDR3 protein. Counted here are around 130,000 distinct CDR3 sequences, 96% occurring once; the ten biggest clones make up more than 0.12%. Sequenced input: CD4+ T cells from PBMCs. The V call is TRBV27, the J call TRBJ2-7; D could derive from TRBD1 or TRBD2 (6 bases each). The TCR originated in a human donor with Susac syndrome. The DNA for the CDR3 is TGTGCCAGATGGGGGGCTACGGCCTACGAGCAGTACTTC. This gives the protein CARWGATAYEQYF.